This TCR beta chain is from a study of blood T cell repertoires in COVID-19. Study background: The cDNA or gDNA used as material had been derived from T cells, B-cell-depleted T cells, or PBMCs.

Germline V CDR1 and CDR2: MGHRA, YSYEKL. V lost 3 bases and J lost 4, with 10 bases in between. This CDR3 has 14 residues. The authors' processing: Amplifying reference gene primers gave estimates of nucleated cell counts. The data were produced by immunoSEQ multiplex PCR, yet TCRdb's version contains in-frame clones alone and is incomplete. V and J calls and clone size follow that table, whereas D and trimming were derived from the DNA. The sample holds around 93,000 clones, 87% seen once. Sequencing was done on a sample of peripheral blood. The chain couples TRBV4-1 to TRBJ1-5, with D perhaps TRBD1 (6 bases). The sequence derives from a human donor in a cohort sampled during active COVID-19. CDR3 in amino acids: CASSQRQENQPQHF. The DNA for the CDR3 is TGCGCCAGCAGCCAGAGACAGGAAAATCAGCCCCAGCATTTT.